This is a list of T cell receptor beta chains from one sample in a study of CD8 T cells in Susac syndrome. TCRdb ran MiXCR on the immunoSEQ multiplex PCR reads and lists one entry per CDR3 protein. The data contain 210,000 or so distinct CDR3 sequences, about 95% of them singletons. Sequenced input: CD4+ T cells from PBMCs. These receptors originate from a human donor with Susac syndrome. CDR3s include the opening cysteine and the closing phenylalanine or tryptophan. Each record gives: J gene, clone size, D gene, V gene, CDR3 protein, CDR3 DNA. A D gene is named only where the DNA matches it firmly. Expanded clones get a size class; other rows say once, few or many, or leave the size out.

TRBJ2-5 few NA TRBV6-1 CASSLTRGTQYF TGTGCCAGCAGCCTTACCCGGGGAACCCAGTACTTC
TRBJ2-5 NA NA TRBV14 CASSHGSFQETQYF TGTGCCAGCAGCCACGGGTCCTTCCAAGAGACCCAGTACTTC
TRBJ1-1 NA NA TRBV28 CASRGPNTEAFF TGTGCCAGCAGGGGACCGAACACTGAAGCTTTCTTT
TRBJ1-1 NA TRBD1 TRBV7-3 CASSSGTGMFTEAFF TGTGCCAGCAGCTCAGGGACAGGGATGTTCACTGAAGCTTTCTTT
TRBJ1-1 NA NA TRBV19 CASSPGAGTNTEAFF TGTGCCAGTAGTCCGGGGGCAGGGACGAACACTGAAGCTTTCTTT
TRBJ2-7 NA TRBD1 TRBV30 CASIRAGGLHEQYF TGTGCCTCCATTCGAGCAGGGGGTCTCCACGAGCAGTACTTC
TRBJ2-7 NA TRBD2 TRBV28 CASLGGSPYEQYF TGTGCCAGTCTGGGAGGGTCCCCCTACGAGCAGTACTTC
TRBJ1-4 once NA TRBV3-1 CASSQDRGATNEKLFF TGTGCCAGCAGCCAAGATCGCGGGGCAACTAATGAAAAACTGTTTTTT
TRBJ1-1 once NA TRBV5-1 CASSLDGNAEAFF TGCGCCAGCAGCTTGGACGGGAACGCTGAAGCTTTCTTT
TRBJ1-6 NA TRBD1 TRBV20-1 CSARVSRQGDDSPLHF TGCAGTGCTAGAGTCTCGAGACAGGGGGATGATTCACCCCTCCACTTT
TRBJ1-1 NA NA TRBV4-2 CASSPLGLGDTEAFF TGTGCCAGCAGCCCCTTGGGGCTAGGTGACACTGAAGCTTTCTTT
TRBJ2-7 NA NA TRBV29-1 CSVEVGGNSEQYF TGCAGCGTTGAAGTGGGAGGCAATAGCGAGCAGTACTTC
TRBJ1-1 NA NA TRBV12-3/TRBV12-4 CASSFYSVGEGRRNIEAFF TGTGCCAGCAGTTTTTATTCCGTTGGGGAAGGAAGGAGAAACATTGAAGCTTTCTTT
TRBJ2-1 NA TRBD1 TRBV12-3/TRBV12-4 CASSLSTGGNEQFF TGTGCCAGCAGTTTGTCAACAGGGGGAAATGAGCAGTTCTTC
TRBJ2-7 NA NA TRBV12-5 CASALGGANAYEQYF TGTGCTAGTGCCCTGGGGGGGGCGAACGCCTACGAGCAGTACTTC
TRBJ1-5 NA TRBD1 TRBV20-1 CSVLDRPGQPQHF TGCAGTGTTTTGGACAGGCCAGGGCAGCCCCAGCATTTT
TRBJ1-6 NA NA TRBV12-3/TRBV12-4 CASSSAGMDNSPLHF TGTGCCAGCAGTTCCGCAGGGATGGATAATTCACCCCTCCACTTT
TRBJ2-2 NA NA TRBV18 CASSPTEGFQAGELFF TGTGCCAGCTCACCTACGGAGGGATTTCAGGCCGGGGAGCTGTTTTTT
TRBJ1-1 NA TRBD1 TRBV20-1 CSARPRDRGRPTEAFF TGCAGTGCTAGGCCCCGGGACAGGGGGCGCCCCACTGAAGCTTTCTTT
TRBJ1-6 NA NA TRBV30 CAWSPPQGYNSPLHF TGTGCCTGGAGTCCGCCCCAGGGGTATAATTCACCCCTCCACTTT
TRBJ1-5 NA TRBD1 TRBV20-1 CSAWGTGLPQHF TGCAGTGCCTGGGGGACAGGGTTGCCCCAGCATTTT
TRBJ1-2 NA NA TRBV29-1 CSVEEAYGYTF TGCAGCGTTGAAGAGGCATATGGCTACACCTTC
TRBJ1-2 NA NA TRBV29-1 CSVARQSGYTF TGCAGCGTTGCAAGGCAGTCTGGCTACACCTTC
TRBJ1-5 NA NA TRBV6-6 CASSYSSGSGNQPQHF TGTGCCAGCAGTTACTCGAGTGGGTCGGGCAATCAGCCCCAGCATTTT
TRBJ1-2 NA NA TRBV7-9 CASSVSGLSYGYTF TGTGCCAGCAGCGTATCGGGACTGAGCTATGGCTACACCTTC
TRBJ2-7 NA TRBD1 TRBV3-1 CASSQTLGQAHEQYF TGTGCCAGCAGCCAGACCCTAGGACAGGCCCACGAGCAGTACTTC
TRBJ2-3 NA NA TRBV20-1 CSARRRGPSSTDTQYF TGCAGTGCTAGACGGCGGGGGCCAAGTAGCACAGATACGCAGTATTTT
TRBJ2-3 NA NA TRBV11-2 CASSFLGEDTQYF TGTGCCAGCAGCTTCCTAGGGGAAGATACGCAGTATTTT
TRBJ2-3 NA NA TRBV29-1 CSVIAPGTDTQYF TGCAGCGTTATCGCGCCCGGCACAGATACGCAGTATTTT
TRBJ2-7 NA NA TRBV12-3/TRBV12-4 CASTGTLKGEQYF TGTGCCAGCACCGGGACACTCAAAGGGGAGCAGTACTTC
TRBJ2-7 NA NA TRBV30 CAWSNSDRRYF TGTGCCTGGAGTAACTCCGATAGGCGGTACTTC
TRBJ2-2 NA TRBD1 TRBV6-2/TRBV6-3 CASSWTSGGINTGELFF TGTGCCAGCAGTTGGACCTCAGGGGGCATCAACACCGGGGAGCTGTTTTTT
TRBJ1-1 NA NA TRBV20-1 CSAWIGSGEAFF TGCAGTGCTTGGATCGGATCTGGTGAAGCTTTCTTT
TRBJ1-1 NA NA TRBV20-1 CSARDLARMNTEAFF TGCAGTGCTAGAGATCTGGCCAGAATGAACACTGAAGCTTTCTTT
TRBJ2-1 NA TRBD2 TRBV7-9 CASSQIEGSGGADEQFF TGTGCCAGCAGCCAAATTGAAGGTAGCGGGGGGGCCGATGAGCAGTTCTTC
TRBJ2-7 NA TRBD1 TRBV20-1 CSASPLAGGSYEQYF TGCAGTGCTAGCCCTTTGGCAGGGGGATCCTACGAGCAGTACTTC
TRBJ1-3 NA NA TRBV6-5 CASSSTAASSGNTIYF TGTGCCAGCAGTTCCACGGCGGCTTCCTCTGGAAACACCATATATTTT
TRBJ2-7 NA NA TRBV28 CASSAGFPYEQYF TGTGCCAGCAGTGCAGGGTTCCCCTACGAGCAGTACTTC
TRBJ2-3 NA NA TRBV25-1 CASSPFERGDTQYF TGTGCCAGCAGCCCCTTTGAGAGGGGGGATACGCAGTATTTT
TRBJ1-1 NA TRBD1 TRBV18 CASRPGTGGGEAFF TGTGCCAGCCGTCCCGGGACAGGAGGGGGTGAAGCTTTCTTT
TRBJ1-4 NA TRBD1 TRBV19 CASWAGQGRNEKLFF TGTGCCAGTTGGGCCGGACAGGGAAGAAATGAAAAACTGTTTTTT
TRBJ1-4 NA TRBD1 TRBV20-1 CSANDRGEEKLFF TGCAGTGCAAATGACAGGGGGGAGGAAAAACTGTTTTTT
TRBJ2-1 NA NA TRBV7-2 CASSLAVGGGEQFF TGTGCCAGCAGCTTAGCGGTCGGTGGGGGGGAGCAGTTCTTC
TRBJ2-1 once NA TRBV3-1 CASSQDQGYNEQFF TGTGCCAGCAGCCAAGATCAGGGGTACAATGAGCAGTTCTTC
TRBJ1-2 NA NA TRBV27 CASTRRADGTYGYTF TGTGCCAGCACCAGAAGAGCGGACGGAACCTATGGCTACACCTTC
TRBJ1-2 NA TRBD1 TRBV2 CASRLGQGINYGYTF TGTGCCAGCCGCCTCGGACAGGGAATAAACTATGGCTACACCTTC
TRBJ2-5 NA TRBD2 TRBV20-1 CSARTSAETQYF TGCAGTGCCCGGACTAGCGCGGAGACCCAGTACTTC
TRBJ1-2 NA TRBD1 TRBV29-1 CSVTTGANYGYTF TGCAGCGTAACGACAGGGGCTAACTATGGCTACACCTTC
TRBJ1-2 NA TRBD1 TRBV12-3/TRBV12-4 CASRRQGVRGYTF TGTGCCAGCAGGAGACAGGGGGTAAGGGGCTACACCTTC
TRBJ2-1 NA NA TRBV20-1 CSASASPGGTSLSYNEQFF TGCAGTGCTAGCGCGTCTCCAGGAGGGACCTCCCTCTCCTACAATGAGCAGTTCTTC
TRBJ2-5 NA TRBD1 TRBV15 CATSRMGQGKRETQYF TGTGCCACCAGCAGAATGGGACAGGGAAAACGAGAGACCCAGTACTTC
TRBJ2-2 NA NA TRBV7-3 CASSVLRTGELFF TGTGCCAGCAGCGTATTACGCACCGGGGAGCTGTTTTTT
TRBJ2-6 once NA TRBV25-1 CASSEGGTAPSGANVLTF TGTGCCAGCAGTGAAGGCGGGACAGCCCCCTCTGGGGCCAACGTCCTGACTTTC